This paragraph reports one T cell receptor beta chain. Its matching antigen is unknown. Assay: immunoSEQ multiplex PCR; the TCRdb copy retains only in-frame clones and omits some. There are fewer than 35,000 clones in the sample; around 89% occur only once, and around 2.5% lies in the top ten. The V gene's germline CDR1 is SGHTA and CDR2 FQGNSA. CDR3 length: 13 amino acids. The V and J ends lost 1 base and 18 bases respectively, with 16 bases between them. This entry belongs to a study of a mutant IDH1 vaccine in newly diagnosed glioma. As for time point: week 23, last vaccination. A single vaccine dose contained 300 ug of mutant IDH1 20-mer peptide, and topical imiquimod was used with it.

This sequence originates from a man aged 40-55 years with glioma. Sample: PBMCs, taken from a glioma patient whose treatment included an IDH1 peptide vaccine. The genes are TRBV7-2 and TRBJ1-6; no clear D. This chain's CDR3 is CASSLEGRAAHHF. The CDR3 bases are TGTGCCAGCAGCTTAGAAGGACGGGCCGCCCACCACTTT.